This T cell receptor beta chain was sequenced for a study of cytomegalovirus exposure and HLA in healthy donors. With 60 Vbeta and 13 Jbeta primers, the PCR was carried out. Clones were sequenced by immunoSEQ multiplex PCR, and TCRdb holds only the in-frame ones, with some missing. The sample yields about 190,000 clones, 85% seen once. To note about this clone: Antigen unknown.

Study results and caveats: Evidence from a later analysis indicated that most CMV-associated TCR beta chains looked HLA-restricted. A later analysis linked fewer than 20,000 TCR beta sequences to HLA alleles at 0.05 false discovery rate. Among TCR sequences, most were rare, though some public TCRs appeared in many donors.

The CDR3 spans 14 residues. Trimming cost V 5 bases and J 10 bases; bases outside gene matches: 5. Germline assignment: CDR1 SNHLY and CDR2 FYNNEI. The chain carries TRBV2 and TRBJ1-6, with 10 bases aligning to TRBD1. The clonotype comes from a boy aged 2-9 years in good health and CMV-seronegative. The specimen sequenced was PBMCs. The CDR3 DNA is TGTGCCAGCAGTACCGACAGGGGGCTGTCACCCCTCCACTTT. It codes for CASSTDRGLSPLHF.